What follows are 12 T cell receptor beta chains derived from one specimen sequenced in a study of monozygotic twins with inflammatory bowel disease. After re-calling the 5' RACE reads, TCRdb lists one entry per CDR3 protein, DNA absent. There are about 300,000 distinct CDR3 sequences in the sample, with 5.6% held by the top ten. The material sequenced was blood. Every receptor here comes from a human donor with ulcerative colitis or Crohn's disease, or a healthy co-twin of an affected twin (not recorded which).

V is TRBV18 and J is TRBJ2-3; the D call of TRBD1 rests on TCRdb alone, since no DNA is present to check it. CDR1 KGHSH and CDR2 LQKENI come from the germline V gene. This CDR3 comprises 13 residues. The CDR3 protein is CASSPGLTDTQYF.

V gene TRBV6-2 or TRBV6-3 combines with J gene TRBJ2-7; TCRdb lists TRBD1, though no DNA is available to test this call. The CDR3 length is 14 residues. The germline V gene encodes CDR1 MNHEY and CDR2 SVGEGT. CDR3 in amino acids: CASRKMGGSYEQYF.

The gene calls are TRBV12-3 or TRBV12-4 and TRBJ2-3; TCRdb selects TRBD2, and the lack of DNA leaves this call unchecked. The CDR3 loop spans 14 amino acids. The CDR3 loop is CASKSAGGTDTQYF.

The V gene is TRBV6-1, the J gene TRBJ2-1; TCRdb names TRBD1, which stays unverified in the absence of DNA. This CDR3 has 14 residues. Germline V gene lookup returns CDR1 MNHNS and CDR2 SASEGT. The chain's CDR3 is CASSMNRVRAEQFF.

This chain connects TRBV15 to TRBJ2-7. The germline V gene encodes CDR1 LNHNV and CDR2 YYDKDF (reference sequence). The CDR3 is 12 residues long. CDR3 protein: CATSRGNYEQYF.

This chain joins TRBV10-2 and TRBJ2-3; absent DNA, TCRdb's TRBD2 call cannot be checked. The germline gives CDR1 WSHSY, CDR2 SAAADI. The CDR3 length is 13 residues. Here the CDR3 reads CASCSGGLDTQYF.

The chain employs TRBV15 and TRBJ2-7; TCRdb's assignment of TRBD1 cannot be checked, as there is no DNA. CDR1 LNHNV and CDR2 YYDKDF come from the germline V gene (reference sequence). The CDR3 loop spans 15 amino acids. CDR3 region: CATSWTPGQGYEQYF.

The chain's CDR3 is CASRVDTNYGYTF. V is TRBV28 and J is TRBJ1-2; with no DNA, the TCRdb D assignment of TRBD1 cannot be verified. Germline CDR1 is MDHEN and CDR2 is SYDVKM. This CDR3 comprises 13 residues.

The genes are TRBV7-9 and TRBJ2-7; TCRdb's assignment of TRBD2 cannot be checked, as there is no DNA. CDR3 size: 16 residues. The germline gives CDR1 SEHNR, CDR2 FQNEAQ (reference sequence). CDR3 in amino acids: CASSITGGKAFYEQYF.

The chain joins TRBV6-5 to TRBJ2-1; the TRBD2 assignment by TCRdb is unverifiable without DNA. Germline CDR1 and CDR2: MNHEY and SVGAGI. CDR3 length equals 16 residues. This CDR3 reads CASSYSWSGQNNEQFF.

The chain is built from TRBV5-1 and TRBJ2-7; TCRdb selects TRBD1, and the lack of DNA leaves this call unchecked. The CDR3 totals 15 residues. Germline V gene lookup returns CDR1 SGHRS and CDR2 YFSETQ. The CDR3 sequence: CASSGGQLSSYEQYF.

CDR3 protein: CASSSGIETGELFF. The J gene is TRBJ2-2, the V gene TRBV5-1. CDR1 and CDR2 (germline): SGHRS, YFSETQ. The CDR3 runs to 14 residues.